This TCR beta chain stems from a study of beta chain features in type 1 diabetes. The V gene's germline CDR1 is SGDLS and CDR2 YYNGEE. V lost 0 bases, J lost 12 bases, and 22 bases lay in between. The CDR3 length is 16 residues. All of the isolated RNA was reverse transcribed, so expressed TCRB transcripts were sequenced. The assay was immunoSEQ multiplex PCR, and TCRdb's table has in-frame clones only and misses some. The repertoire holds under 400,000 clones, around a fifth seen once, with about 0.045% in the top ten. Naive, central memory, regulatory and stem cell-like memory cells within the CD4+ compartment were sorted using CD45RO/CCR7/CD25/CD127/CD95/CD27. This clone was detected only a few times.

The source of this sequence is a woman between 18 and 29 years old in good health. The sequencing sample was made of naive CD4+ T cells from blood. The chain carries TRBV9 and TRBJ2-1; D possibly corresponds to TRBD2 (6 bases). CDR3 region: CASSVVSAGSTSRQFF. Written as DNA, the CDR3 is TGTGCCAGCAGCGTAGTGTCGGCGGGAAGTACTTCCCGGCAGTTCTTC. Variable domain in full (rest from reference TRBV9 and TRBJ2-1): DSGVTQTPKHLITATGQRVTLRCSPRSGDLSVYWYQQSLDQGLQFLIQYYNGEERAKGNILERFSAQQFPDLHSELNLSSLELGDSALYFCASSVVSAGSTSRQFFGPGTRLTVL.